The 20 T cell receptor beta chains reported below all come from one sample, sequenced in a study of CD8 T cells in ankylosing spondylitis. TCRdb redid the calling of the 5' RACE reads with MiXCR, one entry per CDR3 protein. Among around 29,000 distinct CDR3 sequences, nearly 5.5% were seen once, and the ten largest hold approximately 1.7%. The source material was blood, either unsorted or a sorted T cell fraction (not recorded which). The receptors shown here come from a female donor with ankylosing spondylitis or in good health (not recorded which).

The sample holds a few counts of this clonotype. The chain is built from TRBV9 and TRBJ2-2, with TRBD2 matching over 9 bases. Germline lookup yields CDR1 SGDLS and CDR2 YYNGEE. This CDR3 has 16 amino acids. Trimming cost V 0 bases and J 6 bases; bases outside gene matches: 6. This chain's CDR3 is CASSVDGGGAAGELFF. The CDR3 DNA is TGTGCCAGCAGCGTAGATGGCGGGGGGGCGGCCGGGGAGCTGTTTTTT.

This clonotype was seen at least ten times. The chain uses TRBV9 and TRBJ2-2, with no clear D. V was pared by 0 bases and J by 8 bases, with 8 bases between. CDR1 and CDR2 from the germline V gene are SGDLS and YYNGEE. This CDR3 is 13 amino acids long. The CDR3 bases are TGTGCCAGCAGCGTAGCTCGGAGAGGGGAGCTGTTTTTT. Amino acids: CASSVARRGELFF.

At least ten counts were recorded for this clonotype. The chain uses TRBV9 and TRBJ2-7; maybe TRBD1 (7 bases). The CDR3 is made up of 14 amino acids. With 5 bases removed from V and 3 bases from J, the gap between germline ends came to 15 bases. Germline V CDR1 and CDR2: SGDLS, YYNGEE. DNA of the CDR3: TGTGCCAGCAGTCAGGGGGGTATCCTCTACGAGCAGTACTTC. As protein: CASSQGGILYEQYF.

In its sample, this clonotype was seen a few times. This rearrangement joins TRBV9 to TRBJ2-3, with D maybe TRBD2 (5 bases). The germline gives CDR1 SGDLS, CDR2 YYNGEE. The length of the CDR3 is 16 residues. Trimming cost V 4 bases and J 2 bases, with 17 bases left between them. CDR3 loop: CASSPRRLSDTDTQYF. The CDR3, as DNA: TGTGCCAGCAGCCCCCGGCGACTATCTGACACAGATACGCAGTATTTT.

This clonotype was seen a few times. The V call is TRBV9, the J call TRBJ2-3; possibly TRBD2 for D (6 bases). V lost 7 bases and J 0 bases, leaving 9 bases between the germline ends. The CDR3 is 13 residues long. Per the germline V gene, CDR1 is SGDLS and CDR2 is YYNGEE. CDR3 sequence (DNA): TGTGCCAGCGCGCGGGAAAGCACAGATACGCAGTATTTT. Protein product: CASARESTDTQYF.

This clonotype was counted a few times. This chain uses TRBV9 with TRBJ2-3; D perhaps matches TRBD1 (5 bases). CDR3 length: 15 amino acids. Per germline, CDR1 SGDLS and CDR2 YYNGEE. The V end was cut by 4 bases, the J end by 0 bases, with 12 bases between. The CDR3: CASSFRQGSTDTQYF. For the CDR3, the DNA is TGTGCCAGCAGCTTTAGGCAGGGAAGCACAGATACGCAGTATTTT. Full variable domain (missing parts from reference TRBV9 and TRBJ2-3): DSGVTQTPKHLITATGQRVTLRCSPRSGDLSVYWYQQSLDQGLQFLIQYYNGEERAKGNILERFSAQQFPDLHSELNLSSLELGDSALYFCASSFRQGSTDTQYFGPGTRLTVL.

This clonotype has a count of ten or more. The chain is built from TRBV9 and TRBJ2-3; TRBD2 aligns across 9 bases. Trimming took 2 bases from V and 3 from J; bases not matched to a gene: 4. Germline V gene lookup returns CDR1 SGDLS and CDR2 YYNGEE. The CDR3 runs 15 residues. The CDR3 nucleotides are TGTGCCAGCAGCGTGATAGCGGGGGATACAGATACGCAGTATTTT. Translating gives CASSVIAGDTDTQYF.

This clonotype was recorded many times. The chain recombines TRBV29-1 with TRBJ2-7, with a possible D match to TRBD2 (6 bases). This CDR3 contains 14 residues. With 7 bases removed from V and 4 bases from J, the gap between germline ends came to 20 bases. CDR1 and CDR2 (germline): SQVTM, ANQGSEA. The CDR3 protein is CSAPLGQGGYEQYF. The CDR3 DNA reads TGCAGCGCGCCCCTTGGGCAGGGAGGTTACGAGCAGTACTTC.

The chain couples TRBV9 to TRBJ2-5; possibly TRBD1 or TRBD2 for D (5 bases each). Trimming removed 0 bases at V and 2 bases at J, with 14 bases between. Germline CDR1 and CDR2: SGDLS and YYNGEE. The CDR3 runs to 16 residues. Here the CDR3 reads CASSVDSGTSQETQYF. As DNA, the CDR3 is TGTGCCAGCAGCGTAGATTCAGGGACGAGTCAAGAGACCCAGTACTTC.

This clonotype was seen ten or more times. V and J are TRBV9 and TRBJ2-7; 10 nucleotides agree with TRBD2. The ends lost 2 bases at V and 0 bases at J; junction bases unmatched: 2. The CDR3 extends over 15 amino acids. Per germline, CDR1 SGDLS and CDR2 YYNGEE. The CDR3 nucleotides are TGTGCCAGCAGCGTTAGCGGGGGGTACTCCTACGAGCAGTACTTC. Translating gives CASSVSGGYSYEQYF.

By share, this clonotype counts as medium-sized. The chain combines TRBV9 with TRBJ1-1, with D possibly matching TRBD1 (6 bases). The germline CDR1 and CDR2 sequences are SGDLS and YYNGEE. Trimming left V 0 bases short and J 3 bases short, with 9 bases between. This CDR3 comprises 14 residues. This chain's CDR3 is CASSVGPGDTEAFF. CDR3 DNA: TGTGCCAGCAGCGTAGGTCCAGGGGACACTGAAGCTTTCTTT. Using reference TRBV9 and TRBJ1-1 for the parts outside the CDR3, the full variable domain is DSGVTQTPKHLITATGQRVTLRCSPRSGDLSVYWYQQSLDQGLQFLIQYYNGEERAKGNILERFSAQQFPDLHSELNLSSLELGDSALYFCASSVGPGDTEAFFGQGTRLTVV.

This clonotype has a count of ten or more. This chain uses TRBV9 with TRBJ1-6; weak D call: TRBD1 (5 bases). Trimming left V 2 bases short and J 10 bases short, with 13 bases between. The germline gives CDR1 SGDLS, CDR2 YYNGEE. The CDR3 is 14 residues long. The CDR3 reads CASSVAQGDSPLHF. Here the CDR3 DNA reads TGTGCCAGCAGCGTTGCTCAGGGTGACTCACCCCTCCACTTT.

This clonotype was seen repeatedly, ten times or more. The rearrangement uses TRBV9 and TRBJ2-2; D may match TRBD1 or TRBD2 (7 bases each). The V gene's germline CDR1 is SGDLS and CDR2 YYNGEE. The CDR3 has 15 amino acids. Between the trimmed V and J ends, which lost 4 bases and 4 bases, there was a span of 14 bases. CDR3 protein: CASSRGEGATGELFF. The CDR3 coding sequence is TGTGCCAGCAGCCGGGGGGAGGGGGCCACCGGGGAGCTGTTTTTT.

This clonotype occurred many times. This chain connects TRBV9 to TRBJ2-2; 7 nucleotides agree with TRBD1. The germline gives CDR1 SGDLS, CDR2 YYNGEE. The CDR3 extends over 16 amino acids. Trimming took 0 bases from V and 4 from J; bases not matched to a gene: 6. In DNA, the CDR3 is TGTGCCAGCAGCGTAGGTGGGGCAGGGGGCACCGGGGAGCTGTTTTTT. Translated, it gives CASSVGGAGGTGELFF.

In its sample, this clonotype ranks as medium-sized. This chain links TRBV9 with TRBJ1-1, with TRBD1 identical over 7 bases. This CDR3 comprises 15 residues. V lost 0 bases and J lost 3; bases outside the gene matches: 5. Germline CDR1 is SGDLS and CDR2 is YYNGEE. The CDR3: CASSVAPGQYTEAFF. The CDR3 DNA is TGTGCCAGCAGCGTAGCTCCGGGACAGTACACTGAAGCTTTCTTT.

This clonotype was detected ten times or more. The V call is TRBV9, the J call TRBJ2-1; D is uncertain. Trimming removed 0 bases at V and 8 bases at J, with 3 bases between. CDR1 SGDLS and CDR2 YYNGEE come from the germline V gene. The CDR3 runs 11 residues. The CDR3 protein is CASSVGHEQFF. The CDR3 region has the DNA TGTGCCAGCAGCGTAGGTCATGAGCAGTTCTTC. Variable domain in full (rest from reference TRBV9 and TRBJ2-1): DSGVTQTPKHLITATGQRVTLRCSPRSGDLSVYWYQQSLDQGLQFLIQYYNGEERAKGNILERFSAQQFPDLHSELNLSSLELGDSALYFCASSVGHEQFFGPGTRLTVL.

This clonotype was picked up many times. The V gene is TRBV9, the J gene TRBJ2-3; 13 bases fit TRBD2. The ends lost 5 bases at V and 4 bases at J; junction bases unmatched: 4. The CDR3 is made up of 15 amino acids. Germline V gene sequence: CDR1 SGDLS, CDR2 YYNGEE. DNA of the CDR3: TGTGCCAGCAGTGGAACTAGCGGGGGGGCAGATACGCAGTATTTT. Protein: CASSGTSGGADTQYF.

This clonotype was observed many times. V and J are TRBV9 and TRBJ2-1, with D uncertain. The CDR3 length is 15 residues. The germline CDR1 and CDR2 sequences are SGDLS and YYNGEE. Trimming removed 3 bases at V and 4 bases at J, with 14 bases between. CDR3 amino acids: CASSADQVPYNEQFF. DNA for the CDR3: TGTGCCAGCAGCGCAGACCAAGTCCCTTACAATGAGCAGTTCTTC.

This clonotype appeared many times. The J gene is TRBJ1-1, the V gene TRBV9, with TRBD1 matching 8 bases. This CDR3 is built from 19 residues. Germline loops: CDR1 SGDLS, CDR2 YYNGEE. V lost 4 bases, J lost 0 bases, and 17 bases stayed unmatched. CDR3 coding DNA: TGTGCCAGCAGCAGAAACCCAGGGGGCAGTGGGGACATGAACACTGAAGCTTTCTTT. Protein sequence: CASSRNPGGSGDMNTEAFF.

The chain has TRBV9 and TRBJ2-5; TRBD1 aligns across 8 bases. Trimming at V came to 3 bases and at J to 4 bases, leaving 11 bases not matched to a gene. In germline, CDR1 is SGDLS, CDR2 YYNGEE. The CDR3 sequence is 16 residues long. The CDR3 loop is CASSARTGPAGETQYF. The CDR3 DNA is TGTGCCAGCAGCGCCCGGACAGGGCCCGCAGGAGAGACCCAGTACTTC. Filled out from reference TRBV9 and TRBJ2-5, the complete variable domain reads DSGVTQTPKHLITATGQRVTLRCSPRSGDLSVYWYQQSLDQGLQFLIQYYNGEERAKGNILERFSAQQFPDLHSELNLSSLELGDSALYFCASSARTGPAGETQYFGPGTRLLVL.